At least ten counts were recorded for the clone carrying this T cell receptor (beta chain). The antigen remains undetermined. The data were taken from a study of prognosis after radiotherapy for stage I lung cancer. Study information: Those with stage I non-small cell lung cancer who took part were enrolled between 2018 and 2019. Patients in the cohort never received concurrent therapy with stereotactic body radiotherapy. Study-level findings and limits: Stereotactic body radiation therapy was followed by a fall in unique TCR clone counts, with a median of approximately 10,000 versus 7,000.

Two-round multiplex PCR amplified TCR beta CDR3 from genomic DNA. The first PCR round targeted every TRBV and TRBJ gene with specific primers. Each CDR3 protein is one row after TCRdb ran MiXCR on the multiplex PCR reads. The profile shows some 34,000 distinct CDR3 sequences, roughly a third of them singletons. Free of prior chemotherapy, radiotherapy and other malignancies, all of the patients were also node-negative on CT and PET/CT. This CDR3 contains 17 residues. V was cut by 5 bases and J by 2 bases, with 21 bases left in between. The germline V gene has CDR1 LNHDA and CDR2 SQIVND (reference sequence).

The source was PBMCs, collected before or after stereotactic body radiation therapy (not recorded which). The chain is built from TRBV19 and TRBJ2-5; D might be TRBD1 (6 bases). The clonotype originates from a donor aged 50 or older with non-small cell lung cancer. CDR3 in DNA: TGTGCCAGTAGTCCTCATTCTCCCGACAGGTCTCAAGAGACCCAGTACTTC. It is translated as CASSPHSPDRSQETQYF.